These 5 T cell receptor beta chains came from one sample sequenced in a study of blood T cell repertoires in COVID-19. TCRdb's table, derived via immunoSEQ multiplex PCR, lists solely in-frame clones and lacks some. The sample yields about 250,000 clones, around 86% seen once. The sequenced sample consisted of peripheral blood. These receptors were taken from a woman of 80 years or more with COVID-19, enrolled during active disease.

The V gene is TRBV5-6, the J gene TRBJ1-4; D unclear. Germline V gene data show CDR1 as SGHDT and CDR2 as YYEEEE. Trimming left V 0 bases short and J 7 bases short, with 7 bases between. This CDR3 region has 13 residues. The CDR3 DNA follows: TGTGCCAGCAGCTTGGACACGGGTGAAAAACTGTTTTTT. It yields the protein CASSLDTGEKLFF.

The rearrangement uses TRBV19 and TRBJ1-5; D remains ambiguous. The CDR3 covers 15 residues. The V end was cut by 3 bases, the J end by 1 base, with 10 bases between. The germline CDR1 and CDR2 sequences are LNHDA and SQIVND (reference sequence). In DNA form, the CDR3 reads TGTGCCAGTAGTATGAACCAACAGAGCAATCAGCCCCAGCATTTT. Amino acid sequence: CASSMNQQSNQPQHF.

J is TRBJ1-4 and V is TRBV19, with D perhaps matching TRBD1 (6 bases). The V end was cut by 6 bases, the J end by 5 bases, with 16 bases between. Germline-derived CDR1 and CDR2 are LNHDA and SQIVND (reference sequence). This CDR3 is 15 amino acids long. Here the CDR3 DNA reads TGTGCCAGTAGGGACCCCGGGACATCGAATGAAAAACTGTTTTTT. Encoded protein: CASRDPGTSNEKLFF.

The gene calls are TRBV6-1 and TRBJ1-6, with TRBD1 matching 8 bases. Germline V lookup: CDR1 MNHNS, CDR2 SASEGT. The CDR3 totals 16 residues. With V trimmed by 0 bases and J by 6 bases, 4 bases remained unmatched. The CDR3, as DNA: TGTGCCAGCAGTGAAGCCCGGACAGGGCGTAATTCACCCCTCCACTTT. It codes for CASSEARTGRNSPLHF.

The chain has TRBV4-1 and TRBJ1-5; D ambiguous. Germline V lookup: CDR1 MGHRA, CDR2 YSYEKL. The CDR3 loop spans 14 amino acids. V was cut by 1 base and J by 3 bases, with 7 bases left in between. Here the CDR3 reads CASSQAQSNQPQHF. The CDR3 DNA reads as TGCGCCAGCAGCCAAGCACAGTCCAATCAGCCCCAGCATTTT.